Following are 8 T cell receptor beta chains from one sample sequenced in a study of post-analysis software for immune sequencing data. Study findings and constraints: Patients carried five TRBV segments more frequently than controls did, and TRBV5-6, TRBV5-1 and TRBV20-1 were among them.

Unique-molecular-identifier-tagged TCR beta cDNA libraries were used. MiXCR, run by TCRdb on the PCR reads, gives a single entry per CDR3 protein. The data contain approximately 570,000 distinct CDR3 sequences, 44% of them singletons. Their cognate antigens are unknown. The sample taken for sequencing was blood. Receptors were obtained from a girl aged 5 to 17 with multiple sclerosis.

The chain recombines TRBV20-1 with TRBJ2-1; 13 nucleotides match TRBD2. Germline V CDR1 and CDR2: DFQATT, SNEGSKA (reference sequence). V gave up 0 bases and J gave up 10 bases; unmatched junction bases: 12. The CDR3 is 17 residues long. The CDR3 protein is CSARDPQTSGRGPEQFF. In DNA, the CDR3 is TGCAGTGCTAGAGACCCACAAACTAGCGGGAGGGGCCCGGAGCAGTTCTTC.

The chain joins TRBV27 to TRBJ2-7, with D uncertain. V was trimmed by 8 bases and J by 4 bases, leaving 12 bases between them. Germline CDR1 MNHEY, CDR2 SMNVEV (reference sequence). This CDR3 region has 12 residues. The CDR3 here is CASGRAAYEQYF. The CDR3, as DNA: TGTGCCAGCGGTCGGGCGGCATACGAGCAGTACTTC.

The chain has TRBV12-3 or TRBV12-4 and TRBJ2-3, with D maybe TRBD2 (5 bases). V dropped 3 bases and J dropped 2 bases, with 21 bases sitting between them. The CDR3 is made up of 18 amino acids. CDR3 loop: CASSFSFRELITTDTQYF. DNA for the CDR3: TGTGCCAGCAGTTTTTCCTTTCGGGAACTAATTACCACAGATACGCAGTATTTT.

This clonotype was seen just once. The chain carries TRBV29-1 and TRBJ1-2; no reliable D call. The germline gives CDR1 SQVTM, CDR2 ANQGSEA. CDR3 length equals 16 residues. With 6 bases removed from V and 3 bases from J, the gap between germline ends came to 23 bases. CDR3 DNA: TGCAGCGTCGACGTTGGTCTCCATCGGTGGGACTATGGCTACACCTTC. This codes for CSVDVGLHRWDYGYTF.

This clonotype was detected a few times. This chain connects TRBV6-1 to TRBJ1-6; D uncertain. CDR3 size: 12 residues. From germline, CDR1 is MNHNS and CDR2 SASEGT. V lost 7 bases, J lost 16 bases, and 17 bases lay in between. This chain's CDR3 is CASTGRRHPLHF. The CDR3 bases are TGTGCCAGCACCGGACGACGACACCCTCTCCACTTT.

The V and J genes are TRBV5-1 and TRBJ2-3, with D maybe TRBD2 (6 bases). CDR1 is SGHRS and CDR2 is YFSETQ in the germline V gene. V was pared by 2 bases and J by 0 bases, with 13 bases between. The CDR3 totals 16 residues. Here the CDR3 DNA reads TGCGCCAGCAGCTTACTCCCGGGGGTCAGCACAGATACGCAGTATTTT. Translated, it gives CASSLLPGVSTDTQYF.

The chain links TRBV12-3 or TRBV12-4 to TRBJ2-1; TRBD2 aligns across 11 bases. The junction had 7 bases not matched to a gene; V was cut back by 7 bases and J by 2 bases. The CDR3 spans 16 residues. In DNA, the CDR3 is TGTGCCAGCATTACCGGGACTAGCGGTGCCTACAATGAGCAGTTCTTC. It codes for CASITGTSGAYNEQFF.

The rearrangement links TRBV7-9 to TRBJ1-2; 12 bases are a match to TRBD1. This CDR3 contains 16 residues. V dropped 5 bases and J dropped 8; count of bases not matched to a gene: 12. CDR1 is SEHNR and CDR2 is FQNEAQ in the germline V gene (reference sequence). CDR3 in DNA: TGTGCCAGCAGCCCGGGACAGGGGGCGCGGGTTGACGGCTACACCTTC. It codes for CASSPGQGARVDGYTF. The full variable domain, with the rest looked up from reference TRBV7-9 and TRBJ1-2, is DTGVSQNPRHKITKRGQNVTFRCDPISEHNRLYWYRQTLGQGPEFLTYFQNEAQLEKSRLLSDRFSAERPKGSFSTLEIQRTEQGDSAMYLCASSPGQGARVDGYTFGSGTRLTVV.